Below, one T cell receptor beta chain is given with its context. What it recognizes is unknown. TCR beta CDR3 regions were amplified from RNA transcripts. Researchers ran a first-round RT-PCR on the TCR CDR3 using the HTBI primer set. TCRdb reprocessed the multiplex PCR reads with MiXCR, giving one entry per CDR3 protein. The sample has fewer than 650,000 distinct CDR3 sequences; 40% to 50% are singletons. The record originates from a study of T cells in Graves' hyperthyroidism and ophthalmopathy. Exclusion of a patient resulted from uncontrolled infection, other autoimmune disease, pregnancy or lactation. Whole-study findings and limits: Model predictions of ophthalmopathy came a median approximately 6.5 months before onset. Also found in blood were most expanded thyroid clonotypes above 0.001. Ophthalmopathy was distinguished from stable hyperthyroidism by 13 V-J signatures.

The sequenced material came from peripheral blood or thyroid tissue (not recorded which). The clonotype was recovered from an adult woman with Graves' disease, either hyperthyroidism or ophthalmopathy (not recorded which).

As DNA, the CDR3 is TGTGCCAGCACTTCTCAGGGCTCTGGAAACACCATATATTTT. Translation: CASTSQGSGNTIYF. The chain recombines TRBV7-2 with TRBJ1-3, with TRBD1 as a possible D gene (5 bases). Trimming pared 7 bases from V and 0 bases from J, leaving 10 bases between. The CDR3 is made up of 14 amino acids. Germline V gene data show CDR1 as SGHTA and CDR2 as FQGNSA.